This TCR beta chain was recorded in a study of T cell responses to AZD1222 COVID-19 vaccine. Overall study results and limits: Spike-wide vaccine-associated CD4 TCRs dominated at 160-218 and 743-854. Clonal diversity may have been underestimated, and the donors were mostly white British, with more females than males. Only after the peak T cell response were repertoires sampled.

Between the trimmed V and J ends, which lost 8 bases and 4 bases, there was a span of 11 bases. This CDR3 comprises 12 residues. Germline V CDR1 and CDR2: SNHLY, FYNNEI. The assay was immunoSEQ multiplex PCR, and TCRdb's table has in-frame clones only and misses some. The sample shows around 90,000 clones, about 86% of them seen only once. As for this clone: No antigen is known for it.

Here the sequenced sample was peripheral blood, taken on day 0 of AZD1222 vaccination. The clonotype originates from an adult in good health. This chain uses TRBV2 with TRBJ2-5; D is possibly TRBD1 (6 bases). The CDR3 spells CASGAGVETQYF. Written as DNA, the CDR3 is TGTGCCAGCGGGGCAGGGGTAGAGACCCAGTACTTC.